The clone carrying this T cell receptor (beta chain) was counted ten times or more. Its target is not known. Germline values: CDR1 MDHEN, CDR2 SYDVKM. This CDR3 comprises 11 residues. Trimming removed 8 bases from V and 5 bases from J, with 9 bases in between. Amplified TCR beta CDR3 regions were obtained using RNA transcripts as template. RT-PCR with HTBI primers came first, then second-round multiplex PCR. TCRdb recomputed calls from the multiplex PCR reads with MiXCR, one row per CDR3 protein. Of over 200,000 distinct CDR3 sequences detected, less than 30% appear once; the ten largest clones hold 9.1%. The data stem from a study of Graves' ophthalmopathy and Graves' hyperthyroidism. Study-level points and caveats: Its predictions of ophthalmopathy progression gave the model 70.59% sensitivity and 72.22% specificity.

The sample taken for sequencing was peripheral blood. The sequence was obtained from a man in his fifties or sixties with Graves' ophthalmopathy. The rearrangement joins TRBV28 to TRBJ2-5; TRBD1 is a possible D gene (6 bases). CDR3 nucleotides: TGTGCCAGCGCAGGGGTGGAGACCCAGTACTTC. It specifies CASAGVETQYF.